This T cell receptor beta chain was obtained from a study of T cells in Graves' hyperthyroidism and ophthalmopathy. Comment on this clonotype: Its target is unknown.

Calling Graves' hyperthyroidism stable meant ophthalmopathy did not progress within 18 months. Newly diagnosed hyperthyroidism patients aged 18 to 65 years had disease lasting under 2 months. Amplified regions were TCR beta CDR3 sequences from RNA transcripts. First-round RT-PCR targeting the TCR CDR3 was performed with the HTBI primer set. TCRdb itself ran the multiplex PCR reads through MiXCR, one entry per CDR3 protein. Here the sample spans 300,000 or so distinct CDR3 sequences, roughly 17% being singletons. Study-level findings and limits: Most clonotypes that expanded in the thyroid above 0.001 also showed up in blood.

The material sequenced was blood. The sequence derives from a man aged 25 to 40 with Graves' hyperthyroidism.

The DNA for the CDR3 is TGTGCCAGCAGCGCTCAGGGGGGCGAGCAGTACTTC. This sequence encodes CASSAQGGEQYF. The chain has TRBV7-3 and TRBJ2-7, with a weak D call TRBD1 (7 bases). Deletions cut 5 bases from V and 6 bases from J, with 11 bases between. The CDR3 spans 12 residues. Per the germline V gene, CDR1 is SGHTA and CDR2 is FQGTGA.